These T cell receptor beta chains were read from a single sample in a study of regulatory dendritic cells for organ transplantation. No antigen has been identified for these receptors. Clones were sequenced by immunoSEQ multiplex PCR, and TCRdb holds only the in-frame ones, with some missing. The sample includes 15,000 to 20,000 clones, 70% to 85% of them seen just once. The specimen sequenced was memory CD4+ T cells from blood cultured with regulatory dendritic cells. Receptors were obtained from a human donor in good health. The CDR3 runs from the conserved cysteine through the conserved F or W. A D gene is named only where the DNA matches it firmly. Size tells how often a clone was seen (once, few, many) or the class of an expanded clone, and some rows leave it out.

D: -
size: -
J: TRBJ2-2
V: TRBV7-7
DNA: TGTGCTAGCAGCTTAAGGGGTAACACCGGGGAGCTGTTTTTT
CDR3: CASSLRGNTGELFF

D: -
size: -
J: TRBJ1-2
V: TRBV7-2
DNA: TGTGCCAGCAGCTTAGGGTCCTATGGCTACACCTTC
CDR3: CASSLGSYGYTF

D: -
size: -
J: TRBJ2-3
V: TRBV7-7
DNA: TGTGCTAGCAGCTTAGACATTTCAGATACGCAGTATTTT
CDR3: CASSLDISDTQYF

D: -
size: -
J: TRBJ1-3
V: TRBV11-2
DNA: TGTGCCAGCAGCAGATTTGGAAACACCATATATTTT
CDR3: CASSRFGNTIYF

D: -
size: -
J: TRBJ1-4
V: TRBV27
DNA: TGTGCCAGCAGCCCAGGGCGGGCTAATGAAAAACTGTTTTTT
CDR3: CASSPGRANEKLFF

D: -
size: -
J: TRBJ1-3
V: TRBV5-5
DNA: TGTGCCAGCAGCCTACTAATGGACTCTTGGACCATATATTTT
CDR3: CASSLLMDSWTIYF

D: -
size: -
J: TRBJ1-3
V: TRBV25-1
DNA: TGTGCCAGCAGTGAGGGAGGGAGTTCGAGAGGAAACACCATATATTTT
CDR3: CASSEGGSSRGNTIYF

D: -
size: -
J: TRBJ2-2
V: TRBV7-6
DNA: TGTGCCAGCAGCCGCGTTGGAGCGAACACCGGGGAGCTGTTTTTT
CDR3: CASSRVGANTGELFF

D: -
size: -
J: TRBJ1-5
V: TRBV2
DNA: TGTGCCAGCAGTGAACGGGGATCCCCCAATCAGCCCCAGCATTTT
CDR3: CASSERGSPNQPQHF

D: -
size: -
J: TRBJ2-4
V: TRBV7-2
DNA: TGTGCCAGCAGCGTGGGGCGGTTGGCCAAAAACATTCAGTACTTC
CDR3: CASSVGRLAKNIQYF

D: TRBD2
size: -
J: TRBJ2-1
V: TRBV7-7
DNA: TGTGCTAGCAGCTCCGCCCTAACTAGCGGGAGATGCGATGAGCAGTTCTTC
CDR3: CASSSALTSGRCDEQFF

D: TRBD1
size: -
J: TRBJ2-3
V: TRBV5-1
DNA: TGCGCCAGCAGCTTGGAGGGGGCTTACACAGATACGCAGTATTTT
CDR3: CASSLEGAYTDTQYF

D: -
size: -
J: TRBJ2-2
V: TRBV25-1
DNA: TGTGCCAGCAGCCGCAGGGGGGTAGATATCGGGGAGCTGTTTTTT
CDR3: CASSRRGVDIGELFF

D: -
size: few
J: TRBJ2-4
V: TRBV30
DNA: TGTGCCTGGAGGGGGACGCGGGGGCAGGGGTACTTC
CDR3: CAWRGTRGQGYF

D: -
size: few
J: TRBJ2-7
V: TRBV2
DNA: TGTGCCAGCAGGCAGAGCTCCTACGAGCAGTACTTC
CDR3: CASRQSSYEQYF

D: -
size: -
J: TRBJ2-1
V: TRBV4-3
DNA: TGCGCCAGCAGCCAAGATGGTAGGGGTCAGCAGTTCTTC
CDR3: CASSQDGRGQQFF